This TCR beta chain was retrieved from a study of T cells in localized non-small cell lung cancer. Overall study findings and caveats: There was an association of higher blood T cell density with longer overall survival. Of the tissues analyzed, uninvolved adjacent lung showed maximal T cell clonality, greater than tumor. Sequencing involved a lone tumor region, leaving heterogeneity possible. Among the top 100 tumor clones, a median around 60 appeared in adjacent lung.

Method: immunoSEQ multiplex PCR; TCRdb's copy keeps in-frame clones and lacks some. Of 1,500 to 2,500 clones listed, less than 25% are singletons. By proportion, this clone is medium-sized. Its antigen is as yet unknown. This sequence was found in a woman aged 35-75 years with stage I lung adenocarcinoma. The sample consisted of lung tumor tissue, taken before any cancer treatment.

In nucleotides, the CDR3 is TGTGCCAGCAGCTACGGGGACAGGGGTACTGAAGCTTTCTTT. It yields the protein CASSYGDRGTEAFF. The chain combines TRBV11-3 with TRBJ1-1, with 10 bases aligning to TRBD1. The CDR3 contains 14 residues. The germline gives CDR1 SGHNT, CDR2 YENEEA. With V trimmed by 4 bases and J by 5 bases, 4 bases remained unmatched. Using reference TRBV11-3 and TRBJ1-1 for the parts outside the CDR3, the full variable domain is EAGVVQSPRYKIIEKKQPVAFWCNPISGHNTLYWYLQNLGQGPELLIRYENEEAVDDSQLPKDRFSAERLKGVDSTLKIQPAELGDSAVYLCASSYGDRGTEAFFGQGTRLTVV.